The rows below give T cell receptor beta chains drawn from one sample of a study of blood T cells in healthy people across ages. One entry per CDR3 protein, called by TCRdb with MiXCR from the 5' RACE reads. The data hold approximately 730,000 distinct CDR3 sequences, with 50% to 65% observed a single time. Sequenced material: blood. These receptors were obtained from a man older than 75 in good health. CDR3s include the opening cysteine and the closing phenylalanine or tryptophan. Fields, in order: D gene, J gene, clone size, V gene, CDR3 protein, CDR3 DNA. The D gene is left open where the match is weak. Clone size is not always given. Where it is, it says once, few, many or a class for expanded clones.

d_call: TRBD1
j_call: TRBJ1-2
clone_size: .
v_call: TRBV24-1
cdr3_aa: CATSDPAGQGDYGYTF
cdr3_nt: TGTGCCACCAGTGATCCGGCGGGACAGGGCGACTATGGCTACACCTTC

d_call: .
j_call: TRBJ1-2
clone_size: .
v_call: TRBV4-2
cdr3_aa: CASSQDEGLPYGYTF
cdr3_nt: TGTGCCAGCAGCCAAGATGAAGGGCTCCCCTATGGCTACACCTTC

d_call: .
j_call: TRBJ1-2
clone_size: .
v_call: TRBV7-9
cdr3_aa: CASSLDGTHYGYTF
cdr3_nt: TGTGCCAGCAGCCTCGACGGGACGCACTATGGCTACACCTTC

d_call: .
j_call: TRBJ1-2
clone_size: .
v_call: TRBV20-1
cdr3_aa: CSASDRLRGYTF
cdr3_nt: TGCAGTGCTTCCGACAGGCTGAGGGGCTACACCTTC

d_call: TRBD2
j_call: TRBJ2-1
clone_size: .
v_call: TRBV6-2/TRBV6-3
cdr3_aa: CASSYRRETYNEQFF
cdr3_nt: TGTGCCAGCAGTTACAGGCGGGAGACCTACAATGAGCAGTTCTTC

d_call: .
j_call: TRBJ2-5
clone_size: .
v_call: TRBV14
cdr3_aa: CASSQQTSYQETQYF
cdr3_nt: TGTGCCAGCAGCCAACAGACTTCGTACCAAGAGACCCAGTACTTC

d_call: TRBD2
j_call: TRBJ2-1
clone_size: .
v_call: TRBV5-5
cdr3_aa: CASSLGTSRNNEQFF
cdr3_nt: TGTGCCAGCAGCTTGGGGACTAGCCGCAACAATGAGCAGTTCTTC

d_call: .
j_call: TRBJ2-5
clone_size: .
v_call: TRBV6-2/TRBV6-3
cdr3_aa: CASSSRSRRYETQYF
cdr3_nt: TGTGCCAGCAGTTCACGAAGCAGGAGATATGAGACCCAGTACTTC

d_call: .
j_call: TRBJ2-7
clone_size: .
v_call: TRBV28
cdr3_aa: CASRLSGPYEQYF
cdr3_nt: TGTGCCAGCAGATTAAGCGGGCCTTACGAGCAGTACTTC

d_call: TRBD2
j_call: TRBJ2-3
clone_size: few
v_call: TRBV5-1
cdr3_aa: CASSLEGGPIDTQYF
cdr3_nt: TGCGCCAGCAGCTTGGAGGGAGGGCCGATAGATACGCAGTATTTT

d_call: .
j_call: TRBJ2-6
clone_size: few
v_call: TRBV7-9
cdr3_aa: CASSFFALSQTGANVLTF
cdr3_nt: TGTGCCAGCAGCTTTTTTGCCCTCAGTCAAACTGGGGCCAACGTCCTGACTTTC

d_call: .
j_call: TRBJ1-5
clone_size: few
v_call: TRBV24-1
cdr3_aa: CATSGGGVGQPQHF
cdr3_nt: TGTGCCACCAGCGGCGGGGGGGTAGGACAGCCCCAGCATTTT

d_call: .
j_call: TRBJ2-1
clone_size: .
v_call: TRBV10-3
cdr3_aa: CATSGTGLLNEQFF
cdr3_nt: TGTGCCACCAGTGGGACGGGACTTCTCAATGAGCAGTTCTTC

d_call: TRBD2
j_call: TRBJ2-3
clone_size: few
v_call: TRBV6-6
cdr3_aa: CASSYSELAIDTQYF
cdr3_nt: TGTGCCAGCAGTTACTCAGAACTAGCGATAGATACGCAGTATTTT

d_call: .
j_call: TRBJ1-1
clone_size: .
v_call: TRBV10-3
cdr3_aa: CAISEAKSTMNTEAFF
cdr3_nt: TGTGCCATCAGTGAGGCCAAATCTACCATGAACACTGAAGCTTTCTTT

d_call: TRBD2
j_call: TRBJ2-4
clone_size: .
v_call: TRBV20-1
cdr3_aa: CSARATGGAKNIQYF
cdr3_nt: TGCAGTGCTAGAGCCACGGGGGGAGCCAAAAACATTCAGTACTTC

d_call: .
j_call: TRBJ2-3
clone_size: .
v_call: TRBV27
cdr3_aa: CASSLLSASTDTQYF
cdr3_nt: TGTGCCAGCAGTTTATTATCCGCTAGCACAGATACGCAGTATTTT

d_call: TRBD1
j_call: TRBJ1-5
clone_size: .
v_call: TRBV27
cdr3_aa: CASGPLGGQGVNNQPQHF
cdr3_nt: TGTGCCAGCGGTCCCTTGGGAGGGCAGGGGGTTAACAATCAGCCCCAGCATTTT

d_call: .
j_call: TRBJ2-3
clone_size: .
v_call: TRBV4-1
cdr3_aa: CASGSPGRRGGHRYAYF
cdr3_nt: TGCGCCAGCGGCTCGCCTGGTAGAAGAGGGGGGCACAGATACGCGTATTTT

d_call: .
j_call: TRBJ1-4
clone_size: many
v_call: TRBV6-2/TRBV6-3
cdr3_aa: CASSYRKPNEKLFF
cdr3_nt: TGTGCCAGCAGTTACAGGAAGCCTAATGAAAAACTGTTTTTT

d_call: TRBD1
j_call: TRBJ2-1
clone_size: .
v_call: TRBV27
cdr3_aa: CASSPGPGQADRYNEQFF
cdr3_nt: TGTGCCAGCAGTCCCGGACCGGGACAGGCCGATCGATACAATGAGCAGTTCTTC

d_call: .
j_call: TRBJ2-5
clone_size: once
v_call: TRBV6-1
cdr3_aa: CASSEEAVQYF
cdr3_nt: TGTGCCAGCAGTGAGGAGGCAGTTCAGTACTTC

d_call: .
j_call: TRBJ1-1
clone_size: .
v_call: TRBV7-2
cdr3_aa: CASSSTENTEAFF
cdr3_nt: TGTGCCAGCAGCTCGACGGAGAACACTGAAGCTTTCTTT

d_call: .
j_call: TRBJ2-1
clone_size: few
v_call: TRBV6-1
cdr3_aa: CASRWEGGSYNEQFF
cdr3_nt: TGTGCCAGCCGTTGGGAGGGGGGCTCCTACAATGAGCAGTTCTTC

d_call: TRBD2
j_call: TRBJ2-5
clone_size: .
v_call: TRBV20-1
cdr3_aa: CSARGGTSGSIFQETQYF
cdr3_nt: TGCAGTGCTAGAGGCGGAACTAGCGGGAGTATTTTCCAAGAGACCCAGTACTTC

d_call: .
j_call: TRBJ2-1
clone_size: few
v_call: TRBV6-5
cdr3_aa: CARTSRAYNEQFF
cdr3_nt: TGTGCCAGGACTAGTCGGGCCTACAATGAGCAGTTCTTC

d_call: .
j_call: TRBJ1-1
clone_size: .
v_call: TRBV29-1
cdr3_aa: CSVETGASTEAFF
cdr3_nt: TGCAGCGTTGAAACGGGGGCGAGCACTGAAGCTTTCTTT

d_call: .
j_call: TRBJ1-5
clone_size: .
v_call: TRBV7-2
cdr3_aa: CASSRTVTNNQPQHF
cdr3_nt: TGTGCCAGCAGCAGGACAGTGACCAACAATCAGCCCCAGCATTTT

d_call: .
j_call: TRBJ1-2
clone_size: .
v_call: TRBV5-1
cdr3_aa: CASSLGADRPNYGYTF
cdr3_nt: TGCGCCAGCAGCTTGGGGGCGGACAGACCTAACTATGGCTACACCTTC

d_call: .
j_call: TRBJ2-4
clone_size: .
v_call: TRBV5-4
cdr3_aa: CASSAGLDDIQYF
cdr3_nt: TGTGCCAGCAGCGCGGGACTTGACGACATTCAGTACTTC

d_call: TRBD1
j_call: TRBJ2-2
clone_size: .
v_call: TRBV10-1
cdr3_aa: CASSENTGGYGELFF
cdr3_nt: TGCGCCAGCAGTGAAAACACAGGGGGTTACGGGGAGCTGTTTTTT

d_call: .
j_call: TRBJ2-3
clone_size: many
v_call: TRBV7-3
cdr3_aa: CASSLRGADTQYF
cdr3_nt: TGTGCCAGCAGCTTAAGGGGAGCGGATACGCAGTATTTT

d_call: .
j_call: TRBJ1-2
clone_size: few
v_call: TRBV28
cdr3_aa: CASSRTRGYTF
cdr3_nt: TGTGCCAGCAGTCGCACGAGAGGCTACACCTTC

d_call: TRBD2
j_call: TRBJ2-1
clone_size: .
v_call: TRBV20-1
cdr3_aa: CSALTGGSPNEQFF
cdr3_nt: TGCAGTGCCCTGACGGGCGGGAGCCCCAATGAGCAGTTCTTC

d_call: TRBD2
j_call: TRBJ2-1
clone_size: few
v_call: TRBV20-1
cdr3_aa: CSARRGGGYNEQFF
cdr3_nt: TGCAGTGCTAGACGCGGGGGTGGGTACAATGAGCAGTTCTTC

d_call: TRBD1
j_call: TRBJ1-6
clone_size: once
v_call: TRBV20-1
cdr3_aa: CSAKNGQGARNSPLHF
cdr3_nt: TGCAGTGCTAAAAATGGACAGGGGGCGAGGAATTCACCCCTCCACTTT

d_call: .
j_call: TRBJ2-7
clone_size: few
v_call: TRBV5-1
cdr3_aa: CASSLTEGLGYEQYF
cdr3_nt: TGCGCCAGCAGCTTGACGGAGGGCCTAGGGTACGAGCAGTACTTC

d_call: TRBD2
j_call: TRBJ2-1
clone_size: .
v_call: TRBV20-1
cdr3_aa: CSARSGGRVLNEQFF
cdr3_nt: TGCAGTGCTAGGAGCGGCGGGAGAGTCTTAAATGAGCAGTTCTTC

d_call: .
j_call: TRBJ2-2
clone_size: .
v_call: TRBV3-1
cdr3_aa: CASSQGETRNTGELFF
cdr3_nt: TGTGCCAGCAGCCAAGGAGAAACAAGGAACACCGGGGAGCTGTTTTTT

d_call: TRBD2
j_call: TRBJ2-7
clone_size: .
v_call: TRBV20-1
cdr3_aa: CSASRTSGQSYEQYF
cdr3_nt: TGCAGTGCTAGTCGGACTAGCGGGCAGTCCTACGAGCAGTACTTC

d_call: TRBD2
j_call: TRBJ2-1
clone_size: .
v_call: TRBV7-9
cdr3_aa: CASSRGSHPSNEQFF
cdr3_nt: TGTGCCAGCAGCCGCGGGAGCCATCCCTCAAATGAGCAGTTCTTC

d_call: .
j_call: TRBJ2-3
clone_size: .
v_call: TRBV20-1
cdr3_aa: CSARDPAGPTDTQYF
cdr3_nt: TGCAGTGCTAGAGATCCGGCAGGGCCCACAGATACGCAGTATTTT

d_call: .
j_call: TRBJ2-7
clone_size: .
v_call: TRBV28
cdr3_aa: CASKSTDYSYEQYF
cdr3_nt: TGTGCCAGTAAATCGACAGACTACTCCTACGAGCAGTACTTC

d_call: TRBD2
j_call: TRBJ2-7
clone_size: .
v_call: TRBV12-3/TRBV12-4
cdr3_aa: CASSLAEGGGYEQYF
cdr3_nt: TGTGCCAGCAGTTTAGCGGAGGGCGGGGGCTACGAGCAGTACTTC

d_call: .
j_call: TRBJ1-4
clone_size: few
v_call: TRBV4-1
cdr3_aa: CASSLGTSFNEKLFF
cdr3_nt: TGCGCCAGCAGTCTCGGGACATCATTTAATGAAAAACTGTTTTTT

d_call: TRBD2
j_call: TRBJ2-1
clone_size: .
v_call: TRBV5-1
cdr3_aa: CASSGTSGRERNEQFF
cdr3_nt: TGCGCCAGCAGCGGGACTAGCGGGAGGGAAAGGAATGAGCAGTTCTTC

d_call: .
j_call: TRBJ2-7
clone_size: .
v_call: TRBV20-1
cdr3_aa: CSARDGAAVPYEQYF
cdr3_nt: TGCAGTGCTAGAGATGGAGCAGCAGTACCCTACGAGCAGTACTTC

d_call: .
j_call: TRBJ2-1
clone_size: .
v_call: TRBV10-1
cdr3_aa: CASSASGRTGNEQFF
cdr3_nt: TGCGCCAGCAGCGCCTCCGGGAGAACCGGCAATGAGCAGTTCTTC

d_call: TRBD1
j_call: TRBJ1-1
clone_size: once
v_call: TRBV28
cdr3_aa: CASTQGGQTTEAFF
cdr3_nt: TGTGCCAGCACCCAAGGGGGACAGACCACTGAAGCTTTCTTT

d_call: .
j_call: TRBJ2-3
clone_size: .
v_call: TRBV7-9
cdr3_aa: CASSLSGSRQYF
cdr3_nt: TGTGCCAGCAGCTTATCGGGGTCGAGGCAGTATTTT

d_call: TRBD2
j_call: TRBJ2-7
clone_size: .
v_call: TRBV10-3
cdr3_aa: CAISESGGRAYEQYF
cdr3_nt: TGTGCCATCAGTGAGTCGGGCGGGAGGGCCTACGAGCAGTACTTC

d_call: .
j_call: TRBJ2-3
clone_size: .
v_call: TRBV19
cdr3_aa: CASSIDPRSTDTQYF
cdr3_nt: TGTGCCAGTAGTATAGATCCGAGGAGCACAGATACGCAGTATTTT